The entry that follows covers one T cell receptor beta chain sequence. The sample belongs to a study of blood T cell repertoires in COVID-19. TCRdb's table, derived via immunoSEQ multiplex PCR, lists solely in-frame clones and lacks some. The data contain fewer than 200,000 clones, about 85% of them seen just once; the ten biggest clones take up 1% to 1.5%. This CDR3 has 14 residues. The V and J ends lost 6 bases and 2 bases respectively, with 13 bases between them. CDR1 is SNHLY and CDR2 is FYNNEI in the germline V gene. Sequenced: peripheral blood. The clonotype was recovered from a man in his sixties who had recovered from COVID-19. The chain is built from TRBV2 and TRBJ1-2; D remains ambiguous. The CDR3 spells CASSRNYLNYGYTF. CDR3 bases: TGTGCCAGCAGCCGAAACTACTTGAACTATGGCTACACCTTC.